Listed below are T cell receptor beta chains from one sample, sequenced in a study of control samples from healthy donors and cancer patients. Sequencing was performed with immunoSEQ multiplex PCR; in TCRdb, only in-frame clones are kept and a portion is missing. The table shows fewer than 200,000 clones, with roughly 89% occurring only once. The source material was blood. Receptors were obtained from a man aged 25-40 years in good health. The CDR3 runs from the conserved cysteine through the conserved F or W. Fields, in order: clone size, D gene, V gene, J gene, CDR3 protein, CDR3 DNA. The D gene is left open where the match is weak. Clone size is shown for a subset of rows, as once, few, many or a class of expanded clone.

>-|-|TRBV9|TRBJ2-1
CASNLPGANEQFF
TGTGCCAGCAACCTCCCAGGGGCCAATGAGCAGTTCTTC
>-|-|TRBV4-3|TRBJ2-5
CASSRGLVEETQYF
TGCGCCAGCAGCCGAGGCCTCGTGGAAGAGACCCAGTACTTC
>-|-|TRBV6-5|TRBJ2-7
CASSYSRDISYEQYF
TGTGCCAGCAGTTACTCCCGGGACATCTCCTACGAGCAGTACTTC
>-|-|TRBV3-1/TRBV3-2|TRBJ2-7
CASSLRLREQYF
TGTGCCAGCAGCCTCAGGCTGCGCGAGCAGTACTTC
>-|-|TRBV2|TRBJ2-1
CASSVTGVNEQFF
TGTGCCAGCAGTGTGACGGGGGTAAATGAGCAGTTCTTC
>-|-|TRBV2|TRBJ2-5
CASTLERPPQYF
TGTGCCAGCACCCTAGAGAGACCACCCCAGTACTTC
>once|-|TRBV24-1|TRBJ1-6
CATSTVDSPLHF
TGTGCCACCAGTACAGTGGATTCACCCCTCCACTTT
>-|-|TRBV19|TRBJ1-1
CASRVLGALNTEAFF
TGTGCCAGTAGGGTGTTAGGGGCCTTGAACACTGAAGCTTTCTTT
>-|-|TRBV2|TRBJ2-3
CASSRTTDTQYF
TGTGCCAGCAGCCGGACCACAGATACGCAGTATTTT
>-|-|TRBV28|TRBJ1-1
CASRILRDEAFF
TGTGCCAGCCGGATATTAAGAGATGAAGCTTTCTTT
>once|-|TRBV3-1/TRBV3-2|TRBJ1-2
CASSQEKTRVNYGYTF
TGTGCCAGCAGCCAAGAAAAAACTAGGGTAAACTATGGCTACACCTTC
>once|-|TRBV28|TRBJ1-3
CASKWGSGNTIYF
TGTGCCAGCAAATGGGGCTCTGGAAACACCATATATTTT
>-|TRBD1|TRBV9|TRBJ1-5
CASSGGTVDQPQHF
TGTGCCAGCAGCGGGGGGACAGTCGATCAGCCCCAGCATTTT
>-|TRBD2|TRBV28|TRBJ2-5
CASSFGGVRGETQYF
TGTGCCAGCAGTTTCGGGGGGGTGAGAGGAGAGACCCAGTACTTC
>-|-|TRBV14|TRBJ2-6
CASSQDIIRVQGGANVLTF
TGTGCCAGCAGCCAAGATATCATCAGGGTCCAAGGTGGGGCCAACGTCCTGACTTTC
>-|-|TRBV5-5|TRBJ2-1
CASSKNGGNEQFF
TGTGCCAGCAGCAAAAATGGCGGGAATGAGCAGTTCTTC
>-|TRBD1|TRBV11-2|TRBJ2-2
CASSLVSWTGPGGELFF
TGTGCCAGCAGCTTAGTATCCTGGACAGGGCCTGGCGGGGAGCTGTTTTTT
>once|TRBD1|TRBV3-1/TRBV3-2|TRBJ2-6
CASSQATGAGANVLTF
TGTGCCAGCAGCCAAGCGACAGGGGCTGGGGCCAACGTCCTGACTTTC
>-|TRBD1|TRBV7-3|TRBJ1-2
CASSPNPGQGTGYTF
TGTGCCAGCAGCCCGAACCCGGGACAGGGCACTGGCTACACCTTC
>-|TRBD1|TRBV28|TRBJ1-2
CASSPPTGIYGYTF
TGTGCCAGCAGCCCCCCGACAGGGATCTATGGCTACACCTTC
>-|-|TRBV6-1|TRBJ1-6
CAGSEAYPPLHF
TGTGCCGGCAGTGAAGCTTACCCACCCCTCCACTTT
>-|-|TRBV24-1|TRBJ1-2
CATSDSRKADGYGYTF
TGTGCCACCAGTGATTCCCGGAAAGCCGACGGCTATGGCTACACCTTC
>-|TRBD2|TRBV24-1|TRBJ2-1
CATSDAASGSYNEQFF
TGTGCCACCAGTGATGCGGCTAGCGGATCCTACAATGAGCAGTTCTTC
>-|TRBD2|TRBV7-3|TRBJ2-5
CASSLGSGSQETQYF
TGTGCCAGCAGCTTAGGTAGCGGGAGTCAAGAGACCCAGTACTTC
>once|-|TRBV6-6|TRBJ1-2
CASAEVYYGYTF
TGTGCCAGCGCGGAGGTTTACTATGGCTACACCTTC
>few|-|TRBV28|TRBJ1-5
CASSLVGPGNQPQHF
TGTGCCAGCAGTTTGGTGGGGCCTGGGAATCAGCCCCAGCATTTT
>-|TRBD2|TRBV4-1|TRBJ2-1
CASNRGGLGNEQFF
TGCGCCAGCAACCGGGGGGGCTTAGGCAATGAGCAGTTCTTC
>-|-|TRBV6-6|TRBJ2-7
CASSRLTPGYEQYF
TGTGCCAGCAGTCGGCTGACTCCCGGCTACGAGCAGTACTTC
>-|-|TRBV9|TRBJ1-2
CASSVGTHGYTF
TGTGCCAGCAGCGTTGGAACCCATGGCTACACCTTC
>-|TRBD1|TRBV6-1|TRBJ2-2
CASSEGQGWTGELFF
TGTGCCAGCAGTGAAGGACAGGGGTGGACCGGGGAGCTGTTTTTT
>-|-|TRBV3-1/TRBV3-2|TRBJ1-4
CASSPGGKLFF
TGTGCCAGCAGCCCTGGAGGAAAACTGTTTTTT
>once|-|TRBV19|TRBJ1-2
CASSPVSNYGYTF
TGTGCCAGTAGTCCCGTCTCTAACTATGGCTACACCTTC
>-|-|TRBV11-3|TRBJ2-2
CASSLLSSTGELFF
TGTGCCAGCAGCTTGCTGAGTTCTACCGGGGAGCTGTTTTTT
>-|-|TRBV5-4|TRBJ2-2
CASRLDQNTGELFF
TGTGCCAGCAGATTGGACCAGAACACCGGGGAGCTGTTTTTT
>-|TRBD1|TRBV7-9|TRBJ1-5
CASSLEGTGLNQPQHF
TGTGCCAGCAGCTTAGAAGGGACAGGACTCAATCAGCCCCAGCATTTT
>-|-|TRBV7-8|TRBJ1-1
CASSSPGTATEAFF
TGTGCCAGCAGCTCACCTGGGACGGCCACTGAAGCTTTCTTT
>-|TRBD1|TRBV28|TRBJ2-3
CASSTGQLTDTQYF
TGTGCCAGCAGTACGGGACAGCTCACAGATACGCAGTATTTT
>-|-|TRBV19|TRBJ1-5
CASSIQLISNQPQHF
TGTGCCAGTAGTATCCAACTGATTAGCAATCAGCCCCAGCATTTT
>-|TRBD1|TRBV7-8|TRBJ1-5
CASSSTGNNQPQHF
TGTGCCAGCAGCTCGACAGGGAACAATCAGCCCCAGCATTTT
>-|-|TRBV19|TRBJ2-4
CASSIGRTVLAKNIQYF
TGTGCCAGTAGTATAGGAAGGACAGTTCTAGCCAAAAACATTCAGTACTTC
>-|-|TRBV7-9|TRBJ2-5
CASSLLSGLQETQYF
TGTGCCAGCAGCTTACTATCAGGGCTCCAAGAGACCCAGTACTTC
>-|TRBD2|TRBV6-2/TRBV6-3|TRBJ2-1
CASSYEAGGVNEQFF
TGTGCCAGCAGTTACGAGGCGGGAGGGGTCAATGAGCAGTTCTTC
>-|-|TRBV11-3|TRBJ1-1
CASSTQENTEAFF
TGTGCCAGCAGCACACAAGAGAACACTGAAGCTTTCTTT
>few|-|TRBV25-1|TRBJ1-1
CATKVGNTEAFF
TGTGCCACCAAAGTTGGGAACACTGAAGCTTTCTTT
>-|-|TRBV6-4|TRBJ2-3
CASSVAGSTDTQYF
TGTGCCAGCAGTGTGGCGGGGAGCACAGATACGCAGTATTTT
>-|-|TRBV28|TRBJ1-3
CASSPPGRSGNTIYF
TGTGCCAGCAGCCCCCCGGGCAGGTCTGGAAACACCATATATTTT
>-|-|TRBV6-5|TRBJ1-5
CASREGPGMDQPQHF
TGTGCCAGCAGGGAGGGACCGGGCATGGATCAGCCCCAGCATTTT
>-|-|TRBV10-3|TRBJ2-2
CAISESIGVRTGELFF
TGTGCCATCAGTGAGTCGATAGGAGTTCGCACCGGGGAGCTGTTTTTT
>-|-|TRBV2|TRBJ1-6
CASTRGVNSPLHF
TGTGCCAGTACGCGAGGGGTCAATTCACCCCTCCACTTT
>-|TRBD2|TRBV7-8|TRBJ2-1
CASSLGTSGAYEQFF
TGTGCCAGCAGCTTAGGGACTAGCGGGGCCTATGAGCAGTTCTTC
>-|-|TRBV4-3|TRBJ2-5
CASSQDVDLQETQYF
TGCGCCAGCAGCCAAGATGTGGACTTACAAGAGACCCAGTACTTC
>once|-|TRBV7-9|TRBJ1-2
CASSLTESNYGYTF
TGTGCCAGCAGCTTAACAGAATCTAACTATGGCTACACCTTC
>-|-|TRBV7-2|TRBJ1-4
CASSLQADGEKLFF
TGTGCCAGCAGCCTCCAGGCCGATGGTGAAAAACTGTTTTTT
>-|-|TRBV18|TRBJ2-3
CASSPVPDTQYF
TGTGCCAGCTCGCCCGTCCCAGATACGCAGTATTTT
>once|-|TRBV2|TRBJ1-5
CASSESPQPQHF
TGTGCCAGCAGTGAGTCCCCTCAGCCCCAGCATTTT
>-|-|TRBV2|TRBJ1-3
CASSGLSGNTIYF
TGTGCCAGCAGTGGATTATCTGGAAACACCATATATTTT
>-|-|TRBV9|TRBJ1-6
CASSVDPGNSPLHF
TGTGCCAGCAGCGTAGACCCAGGGAATTCACCCCTCCACTTT